This TCR beta chain was recorded in a study of T cell responses to AZD1222 COVID-19 vaccine. Overall study results and limits: Regions 160-218 and 743-854 held dominance among vaccine-associated CD4 TCRs, which spanned spike. The breadth and depth of Spike-specific TCRs increased once two AZD1222 doses had been given.

About this clone itself: The target antigen is unknown. The sample carries other DNA sequences with the same CDR3.

V lost 6 bases and J lost 2; bases outside the gene matches: 1. CDR1 LNHDA and CDR2 SQIVND come from the germline V gene (reference sequence). The CDR3 totals 14 residues. The protocol was immunoSEQ multiplex PCR, while the TCRdb copy is restricted to in-frame clones and leaves out a portion. This repertoire shows around 150,000 clones, around 90% found once; its top ten account for approximately 1.2%. The chain combines TRBV19 with TRBJ2-6, with 7 nucleotides matching TRBD1. The starting material was peripheral blood, obtained 28 days after the second AZD1222 dose. This TCR was sampled from an adult who received the AZD1222 COVID-19 vaccine. CDR3 DNA: TGTGCCAGTAGCCAGGGGGCTGGGGCCAACGTCCTGACTTTC. Translation gives CASSQGAGANVLTF.